This is a list of T cell receptor beta chains from one sample in a study of shared clonotypes between healthy human individuals. Profiling relied on immunoSEQ multiplex PCR, and the TCRdb table lists in-frame clones only, not all of them. Of approximately 1.9 million clones detected, around 93% appear once; the ten largest clones hold around 1.7%. Material for sequencing was naive CD8+ T cells from PBMCs. The receptors were sampled from a man younger than 35 in good health. Some clones in this sample may be carry-over from other donors' samples. The CDR3 runs from the conserved cysteine through the conserved F or W. D genes are given only for firm matches. Size values are once, few and many counts, or a class for expanded clones, and some rows have none.

once	TRBD1	TRBV13	TRBJ2-3	14	CASSTRQGADTQYF	TGTGCCAGCAGCACCCGACAGGGGGCAGATACGCAGTATTTT
-	-	TRBV30	TRBJ1-1	13	CAWSRRGRTEAFF	TGTGCCTGGAGTAGGAGAGGACGTACTGAAGCTTTCTTT
-	TRBD2	TRBV9	TRBJ2-1	17	CASSPRELAGTYNEQFF	TGTGCCAGCAGCCCCCGGGAGCTAGCGGGGACCTACAATGAGCAGTTCTTC
few	-	TRBV7-6	TRBJ2-2	15	CASSLRGPAAGELFF	TGTGCCAGCAGCTTAAGGGGACCCGCGGCCGGGGAGCTGTTTTTT
-	TRBD2	TRBV19	TRBJ2-3	16	CASSWTSGRPTDTQYF	TGTGCCAGTAGCTGGACTAGCGGGAGGCCTACAGATACGCAGTATTTT
-	TRBD1	TRBV7-8	TRBJ1-2	15	CASSLRGTVNYGYTF	TGTGCCAGCAGCCTAAGGGGGACAGTCAACTATGGCTACACCTTC
-	-	TRBV14	TRBJ2-7	16	CASSQLFGSLSYEQYF	TGTGCCAGCAGCCAATTATTTGGTTCCCTCTCCTACGAGCAGTACTTC
-	-	TRBV7-3	TRBJ2-7	13	CASSSGPTYEQYF	TGTGCCAGCAGCTCGGGACCTACCTACGAGCAGTACTTC
-	-	TRBV7-9	TRBJ2-5	15	CASSLVQDKQETQYF	TGTGCCAGCAGCTTAGTACAGGACAAACAAGAGACCCAGTACTTC
-	TRBD1	TRBV7-2	TRBJ1-1	14	CASSLAGQGTEAFF	TGTGCCAGCAGCTTAGCGGGACAGGGGACTGAAGCTTTCTTT
-	TRBD2	TRBV7-2	TRBJ2-7	19	CASSLRVGLGTSGTYEQYF	TGTGCCAGCAGCTTAAGGGTCGGGCTAGGGACTAGCGGGACCTACGAGCAGTACTTC
few	TRBD1	TRBV29-1	TRBJ1-5	14	CSVVTGDSNQPQHF	TGCAGCGTTGTGACAGGGGATAGCAATCAGCCCCAGCATTTT
-	-	TRBV6-1	TRBJ2-7	15	CASSDPGHGVGEQYF	TGTGCCAGCAGTGACCCGGGACACGGGGTCGGGGAGCAGTACTTC
-	TRBD1	TRBV5-1	TRBJ2-3	15	CASSAIQGVTDTQYF	TGCGCCAGCAGCGCGATACAGGGGGTCACAGATACGCAGTATTTT
-	TRBD1	TRBV25-1	TRBJ2-7	15	CASSELVTGAYEQYF	TGTGCCAGCAGTGAATTAGTGACAGGGGCCTACGAGCAGTACTTC
-	-	TRBV5-6	TRBJ1-3	15	CASSYLMGTGNTIYF	TGTGCCAGCAGCTACTTGATGGGAACAGGAAACACCATATATTTT
-	-	TRBV21-1	TRBJ2-7	21	CASSKGRNVGLAVSLPYEQYF	TGTGCCAGCAGCAAAGGAAGGAATGTGGGACTAGCGGTTTCACTACCCTACGAGCAGTACTTC
-	TRBD1	TRBV19	TRBJ1-2	14	CASRQTGPVWGYTF	TGTGCCAGTAGACAGACAGGGCCGGTCTGGGGCTACACCTTC
-	TRBD2	TRBV4-3	TRBJ2-1	19	CASSQDWREDIGSYNEQFF	TGCGCCAGCAGCCAAGATTGGCGGGAGGACATAGGGTCCTACAATGAGCAGTTCTTC
-	TRBD2	TRBV7-8	TRBJ2-7	18	CASSAGLSGLAGGYEQYF	TGTGCCAGCAGCGCAGGGCTTTCGGGACTAGCGGGAGGCTACGAGCAGTACTTC
-	TRBD2	TRBV7-6	TRBJ2-2	17	CASSLERAGGPTGELFF	TGTGCCAGCAGCTTAGAGAGGGCGGGAGGGCCAACCGGGGAGCTGTTTTTT
-	TRBD1	TRBV5-1	TRBJ1-5	14	CASSLGTDNQPQHF	TGCGCCAGCAGCCTTGGGACAGATAATCAGCCCCAGCATTTT
once	-	TRBV6-6	TRBJ2-7	13	CASSQTEAYEQYF	TGTGCCAGCAGTCAGACAGAAGCCTACGAGCAGTACTTC
-	-	TRBV9	TRBJ1-2	15	CASSFSAGGNYGYTF	TGTGCCAGCAGCTTCTCCGCGGGGGGTAACTATGGCTACACCTTC
-	TRBD1	TRBV30	TRBJ1-5	16	CAWTTGATGNNQPQHF	TGTGCCTGGACCACCGGGGCGACAGGGAATAATCAGCCCCAGCATTTT
-	TRBD2	TRBV5-6	TRBJ2-1	17	CASSQDIAGGPYNEQFF	TGTGCCAGCAGCCAAGATATAGCGGGAGGGCCTTACAATGAGCAGTTCTTC
-	-	TRBV28	TRBJ1-5	15	CASSLWAEPNQPQHF	TGTGCCAGCAGTTTGTGGGCAGAACCCAATCAGCCCCAGCATTTT
-	-	TRBV7-9	TRBJ1-1	14	CASSLGGGSTEAFF	TGTGCCAGCAGCTTAGGGGGAGGTTCCACTGAAGCTTTCTTT
-	-	TRBV5-1	TRBJ1-6	13	CASSRRSNSPLHF	TGCGCCAGCAGCCGGCGCAGTAATTCACCCCTCCACTTT
-	-	TRBV7-3	TRBJ2-1	16	CASSLHLATSYNEQFF	TGTGCCAGCAGCCTACACCTAGCGACCTCCTACAATGAGCAGTTCTTC
-	-	TRBV7-9	TRBJ2-1	16	CASSPRTVGERNEQFF	TGTGCCAGCAGCCCCCGGACAGTGGGAGAAAGGAATGAGCAGTTCTTC
-	-	TRBV7-8	TRBJ2-7	12	CASSLDKLGQYF	TGTGCCAGCAGCTTAGATAAACTAGGGCAGTATTTC
-	TRBD2	TRBV7-3	TRBJ2-3	18	CASSSPREKREGQDTQYF	TGTGCCAGCAGCTCCCCTCGGGAGAAGCGGGAGGGCCAAGATACGCAGTATTTT
-	TRBD2	TRBV27	TRBJ2-2	17	CASSTHIAGVNTGELFF	TGTGCCAGCAGCACCCATATAGCGGGAGTGAACACCGGGGAGCTGTTTTTT
-	TRBD1	TRBV27	TRBJ2-1	15	CASSSPGTGHNEQFF	TGTGCCAGCAGTTCCCCCGGGACAGGGCACAATGAGCAGTTCTTC
-	TRBD2	TRBV10-3	TRBJ2-1	19	CAIRDVETSGRAPYNEQFF	TGTGCCATCAGGGACGTCGAGACTAGCGGGAGGGCCCCCTACAATGAGCAGTTCTTC
-	TRBD2	TRBV28	TRBJ2-3	15	CASSAREGPRDTQYF	TGTGCCAGCAGCGCTCGGGAGGGCCCTAGGGATACGCAGTATTTT
-	-	TRBV6-5	TRBJ2-1	15	CASSYGFRIDNEQFF	TGTGCCAGCAGTTACGGCTTTAGAATAGACAATGAGCAGTTCTTC
-	-	TRBV7-8	TRBJ2-5	18	CASSFLGGGYGGQETQYF	TGTGCCAGCAGCTTTTTAGGCGGGGGCTATGGGGGGCAAGAGACCCAGTACTTC
-	-	TRBV9	TRBJ1-4	15	CASSSVESDNEKLFF	TGTGCCAGCAGCTCTGTTGAGTCTGATAATGAAAAACTGTTTTTT
-	TRBD2	TRBV7-8	TRBJ2-1	20	CASSLVPIRLAGIRDNEQFF	TGTGCCAGCAGCTTAGTCCCCATACGACTAGCGGGAATCAGGGACAATGAGCAGTTCTTC
-	TRBD2	TRBV10-3	TRBJ2-2	15	CAIRDSGRSTGELFF	TGTGCCATCAGAGATAGCGGGAGGTCCACCGGGGAGCTGTTTTTT
once	-	TRBV29-1	TRBJ1-2	11	CSVEDGRGYTF	TGCAGCGTTGAGGATGGGCGGGGCTACACCTTC
-	-	TRBV27	TRBJ2-7	17	CASSLLTSFGRADEQYF	TGTGCCAGCAGTTTATTAACTTCTTTCGGCAGGGCAGACGAGCAGTACTTC
-	-	TRBV7-6	TRBJ2-5	15	CASSYLDRRQETQYF	TGTGCCAGCAGCTACCTAGACAGGAGACAAGAGACCCAGTACTTC
-	-	TRBV4-1	TRBJ1-4	15	CASSSSGTLTGELFF	TGCGCCAGCAGCTCAAGCGGGACACTAACGGGGGAACTGTTTTTT
-	-	TRBV9	TRBJ2-1	16	CASSASTVLKNNEQFF	TGTGCCAGCAGCGCCTCGACAGTCCTTAAGAACAATGAGCAGTTCTTC
once	-	TRBV27	TRBJ2-5	14	CASSSEVWGQTQYF	TGTGCCAGCAGTTCAGAAGTTTGGGGACAGACCCAGTACTTC